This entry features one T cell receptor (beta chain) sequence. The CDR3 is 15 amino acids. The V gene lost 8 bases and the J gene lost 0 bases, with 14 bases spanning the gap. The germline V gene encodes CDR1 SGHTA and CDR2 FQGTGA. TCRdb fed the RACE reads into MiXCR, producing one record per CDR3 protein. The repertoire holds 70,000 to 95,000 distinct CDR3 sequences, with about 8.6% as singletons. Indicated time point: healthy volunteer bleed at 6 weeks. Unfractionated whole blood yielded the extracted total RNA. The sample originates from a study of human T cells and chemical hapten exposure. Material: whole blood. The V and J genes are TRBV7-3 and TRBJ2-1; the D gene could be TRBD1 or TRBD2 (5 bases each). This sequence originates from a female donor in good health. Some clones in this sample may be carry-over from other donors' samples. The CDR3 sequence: CASRKGTDSYNEQFF. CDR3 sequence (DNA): TGTGCCAGCCGTAAGGGGACGGACTCCTACAATGAGCAGTTCTTC. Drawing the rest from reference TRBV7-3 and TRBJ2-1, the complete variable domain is GAGVSQTPSNKVTEKGKYVELRCDPISGHTALYWYRQSLGQGPEFLIYFQGTGAADDSGLPNDRFFAVRPEGSVSTLKIQRTERGDSAVYLCASRKGTDSYNEQFFGPGTRLTVL.